This T cell receptor gamma chain appears in the sequencing data of a study of Vδ1+ human thymocytes. Study-wide results and limits: Thymic TRG and TRD repertoires appeared highly polyclonal. Bulk data may be misread because of unexpected Vdelta2 sequences. Despite high sort purity, about 19% of thymic T cell receptor delta sequences were Vdelta2.

As to this clone: The antigen is undetermined.

Germline assignment: CDR1 VTNTFY and CDR2 YDVSTARD (reference sequence). The trim removed 4 bases at V and 5 bases at J, leaving 17 bases unmatched. The CDR3 extends over 16 amino acids. Purity of the sorted Vdelta1+ thymocytes ranged from roughly 98% to 99.6%. The template was reverse-transcribed extracted RNA. The CDR3 regions were amplified by multiplex PCR from V-gene primers to a constant-region primer. TCRdb re-called clones from the multiplex PCR reads via CATT. This sample has about 27,000 gamma-chain clones, with 20% to 25% found just once. This clonotype was obtained from a boy under three years old who had congenital heart surgery. Source material: Vdelta1+ gamma-delta thymocytes from the thymus. Subset denoted: FACS-sorted CD3+ TCRalphabeta- TCRVdelta1+ TCRVdelta2- thymocytes. V and J are TRGV3 and TRGJ1 or TRGJ2. For the CDR3, the DNA is TGTGCCACCTGGGATGGGCTAATCTCGAGGGATTATAAGAAACTCTTT. Protein product: CATWDGLISRDYKKLF.